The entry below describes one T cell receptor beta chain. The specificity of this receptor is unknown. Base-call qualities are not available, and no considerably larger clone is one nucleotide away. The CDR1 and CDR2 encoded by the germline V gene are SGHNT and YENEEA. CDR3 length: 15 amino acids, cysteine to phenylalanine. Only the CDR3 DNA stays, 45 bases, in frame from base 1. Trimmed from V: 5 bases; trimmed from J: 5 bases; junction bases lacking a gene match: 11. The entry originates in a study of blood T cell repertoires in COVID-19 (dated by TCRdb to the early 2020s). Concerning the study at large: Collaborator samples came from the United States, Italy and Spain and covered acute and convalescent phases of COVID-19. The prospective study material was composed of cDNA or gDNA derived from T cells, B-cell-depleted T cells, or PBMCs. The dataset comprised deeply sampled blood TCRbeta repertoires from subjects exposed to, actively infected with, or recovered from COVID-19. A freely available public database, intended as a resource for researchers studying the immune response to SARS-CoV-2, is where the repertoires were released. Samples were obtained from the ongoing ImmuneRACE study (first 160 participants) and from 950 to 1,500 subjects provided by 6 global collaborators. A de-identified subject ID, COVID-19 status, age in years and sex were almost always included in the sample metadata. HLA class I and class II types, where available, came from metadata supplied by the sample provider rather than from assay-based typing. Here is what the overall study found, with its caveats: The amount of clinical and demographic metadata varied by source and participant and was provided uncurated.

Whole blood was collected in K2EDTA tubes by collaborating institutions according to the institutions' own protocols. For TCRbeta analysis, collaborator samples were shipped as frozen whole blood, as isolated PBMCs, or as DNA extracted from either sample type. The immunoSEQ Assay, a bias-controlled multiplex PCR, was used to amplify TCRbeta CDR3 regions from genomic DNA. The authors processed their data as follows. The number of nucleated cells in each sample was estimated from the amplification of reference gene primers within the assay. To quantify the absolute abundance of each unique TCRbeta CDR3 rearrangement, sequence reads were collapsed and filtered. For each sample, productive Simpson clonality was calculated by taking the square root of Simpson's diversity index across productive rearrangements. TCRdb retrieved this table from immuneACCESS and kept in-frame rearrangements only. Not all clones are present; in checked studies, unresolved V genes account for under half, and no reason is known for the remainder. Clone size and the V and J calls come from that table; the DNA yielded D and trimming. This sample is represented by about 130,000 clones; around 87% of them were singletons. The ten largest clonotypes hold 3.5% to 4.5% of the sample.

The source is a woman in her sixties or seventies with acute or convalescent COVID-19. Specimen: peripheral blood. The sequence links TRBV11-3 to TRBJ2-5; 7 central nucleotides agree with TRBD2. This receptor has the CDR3 CASSPNPGGTETQYF. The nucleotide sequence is TGTGCCAGCAGCCCAAACCCGGGAGGAACGGAGACCCAGTACTTC.